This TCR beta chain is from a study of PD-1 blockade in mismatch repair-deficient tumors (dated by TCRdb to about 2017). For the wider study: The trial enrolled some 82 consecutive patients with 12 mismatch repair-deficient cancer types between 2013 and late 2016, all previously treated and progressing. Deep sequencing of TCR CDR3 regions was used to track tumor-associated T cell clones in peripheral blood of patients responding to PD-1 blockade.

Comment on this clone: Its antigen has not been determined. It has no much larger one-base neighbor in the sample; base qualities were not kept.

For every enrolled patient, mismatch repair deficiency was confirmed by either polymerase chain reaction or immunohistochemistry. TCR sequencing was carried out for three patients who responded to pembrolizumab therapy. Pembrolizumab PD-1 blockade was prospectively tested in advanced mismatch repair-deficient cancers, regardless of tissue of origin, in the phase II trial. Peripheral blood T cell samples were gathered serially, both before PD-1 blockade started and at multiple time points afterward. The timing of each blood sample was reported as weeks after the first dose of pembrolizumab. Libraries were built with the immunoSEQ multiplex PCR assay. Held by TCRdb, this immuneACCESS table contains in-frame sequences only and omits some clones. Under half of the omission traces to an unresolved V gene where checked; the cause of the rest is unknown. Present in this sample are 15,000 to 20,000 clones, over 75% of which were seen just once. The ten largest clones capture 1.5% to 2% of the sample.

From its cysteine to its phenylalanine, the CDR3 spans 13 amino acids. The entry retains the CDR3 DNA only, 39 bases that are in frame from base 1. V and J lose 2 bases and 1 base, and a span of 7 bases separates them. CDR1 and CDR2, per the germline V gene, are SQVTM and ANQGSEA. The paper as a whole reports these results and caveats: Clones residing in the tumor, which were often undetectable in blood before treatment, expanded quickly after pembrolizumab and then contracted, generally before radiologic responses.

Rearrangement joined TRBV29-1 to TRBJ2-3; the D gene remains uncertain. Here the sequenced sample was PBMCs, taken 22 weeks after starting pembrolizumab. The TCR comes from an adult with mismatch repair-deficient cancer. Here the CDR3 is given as CSVERSGTDTQYF. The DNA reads TGCAGCGTTGAACGGTCGGGCACAGATACGCAGTATTTT.